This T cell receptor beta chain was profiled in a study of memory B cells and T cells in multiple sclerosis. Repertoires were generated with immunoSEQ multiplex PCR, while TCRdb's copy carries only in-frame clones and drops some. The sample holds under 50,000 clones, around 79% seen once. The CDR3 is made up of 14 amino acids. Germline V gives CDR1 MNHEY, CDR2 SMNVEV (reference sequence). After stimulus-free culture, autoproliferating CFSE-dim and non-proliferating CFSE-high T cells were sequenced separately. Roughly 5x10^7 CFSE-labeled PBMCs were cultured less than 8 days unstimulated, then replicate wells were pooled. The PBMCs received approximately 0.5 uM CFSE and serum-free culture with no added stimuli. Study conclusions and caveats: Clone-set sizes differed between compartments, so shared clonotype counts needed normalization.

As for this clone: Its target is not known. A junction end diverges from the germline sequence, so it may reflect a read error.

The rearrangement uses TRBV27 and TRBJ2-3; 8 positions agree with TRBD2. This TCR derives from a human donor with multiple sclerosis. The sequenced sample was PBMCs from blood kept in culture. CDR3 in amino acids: CASRFLAGTGTQYF. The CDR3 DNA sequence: TGTGCCAGCAGGTTCCTAGCGGGCACAGGTACGCAGTATTTT.